This TCR beta chain was recovered during a study of cytomegalovirus exposure and HLA in healthy donors. Trimming cost V 7 bases and J 10 bases, with 14 bases left between them. The CDR3 consists of 13 residues. Germline V gene sequence: CDR1 SNHLY, CDR2 FYNNEI. Primers: 60 Vbeta forward and 13 Jbeta reverse. Assay used: immunoSEQ multiplex PCR; TCRdb lists only in-frame clones, some missing. The table shows about 160,000 clones, with about 75% occurring only once. In its sample, this clone was seen once. The rearrangement uses TRBV2 and TRBJ1-6; possible D gene TRBD1, 6 bases. The sequencing sample was made of PBMCs. The sequence was obtained from a female donor in good health and CMV-seronegative. The CDR3 spells CASTDKGDSPLHF. The CDR3 nucleotides read TGTGCCAGCACCGATAAGGGGGACTCACCCCTCCACTTT. The whole variable domain, remainder taken from reference TRBV2 and TRBJ1-6, is EPEVTQTPSHQVTQMGQEVILRCVPISNHLYFYWYRQILGQKVEFLVSFYNNEISEKSEIFDDQFSVERPDGSNFTLKIRSTKLEDSAMYFCASTDKGDSPLHFGNGTRLTVT.